The 3 T cell receptor beta chains presented below share a single source sample, sequenced in a study of T cell responses to AZD1222 COVID-19 vaccine. The assay was immunoSEQ multiplex PCR, and TCRdb's table has in-frame clones only and misses some. Counted here are around 72,000 clones, around 90% occurring once; the ten biggest clones make up 20% to 30%. The material sequenced was peripheral blood, taken on day 0 of AZD1222 vaccination. The receptors come from an adult in good health.

The rearrangement links TRBV6-5 to TRBJ2-3; D not resolved. V gave up 7 bases and J gave up 2 bases, with 10 bases separating them. The CDR3 totals 13 residues. Per the germline V gene, CDR1 is MNHEY and CDR2 is SVGAGI. The CDR3 sequence is CASTGFITDTQYF. DNA for the CDR3: TGTGCCAGCACAGGCTTTATCACAGATACGCAGTATTTT.

The J gene is TRBJ2-7, the V gene TRBV21-1; the table's D call of TRBD1 was not tested on the DNA. TRBV21-1 corresponds to a pseudogene. The CDR3 runs 14 residues. Written as DNA, the CDR3 is TGTGCCAGCAGCACCCTACAGGTTTCCTACGAGCAGTACTTC. This sequence encodes CASSTLQVSYEQYF.

This chain uses TRBV28 with TRBJ2-3; 9 bases align to TRBD2. The junction had 3 bases not matched to a gene; V was cut back by 3 bases and J by 2 bases. Germline-derived CDR1 and CDR2 are MDHEN and SYDVKM. This CDR3 is built from 15 residues. Here the CDR3 reads CASSLRGGFTDTQYF. DNA for the CDR3: TGTGCCAGCAGTTTGCGGGGGGGGTTCACAGATACGCAGTATTTT. Based on the CDR3 plus reference TRBV28 and TRBJ2-3, the full variable domain is DVKVTQSSRYLVKRTGEKVFLECVQDMDHENMFWYRQDPGLGLRLIYFSYDVKMKEKGDIPEGYSVSREKKERFSLILESASTNQTSMYLCASSLRGGFTDTQYFGPGTRLTVL.